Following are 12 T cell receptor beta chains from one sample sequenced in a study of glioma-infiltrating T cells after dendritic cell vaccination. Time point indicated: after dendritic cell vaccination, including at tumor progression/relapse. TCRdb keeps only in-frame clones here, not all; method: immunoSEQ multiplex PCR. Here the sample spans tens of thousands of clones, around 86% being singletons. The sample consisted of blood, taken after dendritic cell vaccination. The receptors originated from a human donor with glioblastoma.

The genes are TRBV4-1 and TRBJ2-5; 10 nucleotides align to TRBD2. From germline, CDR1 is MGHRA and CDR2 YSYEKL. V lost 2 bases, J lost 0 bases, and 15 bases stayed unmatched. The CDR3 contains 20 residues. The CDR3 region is CASSQWTIPRTSGNQETQYF. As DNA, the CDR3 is TGCGCCAGCAGCCAATGGACAATCCCCCGGACTAGCGGAAACCAAGAGACCCAGTACTTC.

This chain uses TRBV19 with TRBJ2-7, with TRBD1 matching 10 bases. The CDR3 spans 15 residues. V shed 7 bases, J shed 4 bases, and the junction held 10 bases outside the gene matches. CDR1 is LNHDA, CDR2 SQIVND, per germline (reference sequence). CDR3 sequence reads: CASTPGQGIVYEQYF. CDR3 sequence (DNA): TGTGCCAGTACGCCGGGACAGGGGATCGTTTACGAGCAGTACTTC. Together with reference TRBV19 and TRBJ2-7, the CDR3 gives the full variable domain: DGGITQSPKYLFRKEGQNVTLSCEQNLNHDAMYWYRQDPGQGLRLIYYSQIVNDFQKGDIAEGYSVSREKKESFPLTVTSAQKNPTAFYLCASTPGQGIVYEQYFGPGTRLTVT.

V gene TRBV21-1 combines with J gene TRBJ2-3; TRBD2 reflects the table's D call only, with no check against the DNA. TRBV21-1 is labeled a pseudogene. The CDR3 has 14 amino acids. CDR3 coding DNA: TGTGCCAGCATTATGTGGGGGGGCACAGATACGCAGTATTTT. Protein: CASIMWGGTDTQYF.

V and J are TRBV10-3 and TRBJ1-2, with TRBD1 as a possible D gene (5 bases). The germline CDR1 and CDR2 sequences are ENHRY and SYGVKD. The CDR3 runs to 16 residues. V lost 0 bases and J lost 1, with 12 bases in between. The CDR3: CAISESRGGSNYGYTF. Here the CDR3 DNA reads TGTGCCATCAGTGAGTCGAGGGGAGGGAGTAACTATGGCTACACCTTC.

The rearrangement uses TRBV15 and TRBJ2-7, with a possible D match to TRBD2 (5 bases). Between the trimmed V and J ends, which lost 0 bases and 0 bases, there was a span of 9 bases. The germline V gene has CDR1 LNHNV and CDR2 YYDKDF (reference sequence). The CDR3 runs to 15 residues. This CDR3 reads CATSRDQEDSYEQYF. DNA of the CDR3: TGTGCCACCAGCAGAGATCAGGAGGACTCCTACGAGCAGTACTTC. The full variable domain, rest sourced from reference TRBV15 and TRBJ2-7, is DAMVIQNPRYQVTQFGKPVTLSCSQTLNHNVMYWYQQKSSQAPKLLFHYYDKDFNNEADTPDNFQSRRPNTSFCFLDIRSPGLGDTAMYLCATSRDQEDSYEQYFGPGTRLTVT.

CDR3 sequence: CASSLEAGSRYEQYF. DNA for the CDR3: TGTGCCAGCAGCTTAGAAGCAGGAAGTCGCTACGAGCAGTACTTC. The rearrangement links TRBV7-2 to TRBJ2-7, with unresolved D. The CDR3 spans 15 residues. Germline CDR1 reads SGHTA; CDR2 reads FQGNSA. With 1 base removed from V and 3 bases from J, the gap between germline ends came to 13 bases.

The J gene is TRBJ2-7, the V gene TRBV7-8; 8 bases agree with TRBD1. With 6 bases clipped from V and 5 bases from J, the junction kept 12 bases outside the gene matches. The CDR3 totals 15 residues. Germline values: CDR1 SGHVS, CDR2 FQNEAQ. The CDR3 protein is CASRPYRDRTHEQYF. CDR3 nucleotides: TGTGCCAGCAGACCCTACCGGGACAGGACCCACGAGCAGTACTTC. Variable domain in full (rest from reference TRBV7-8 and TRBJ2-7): GAGVSQSPRYKVAKRGQDVALRCDPISGHVSLFWYQQALGQGPEFLTYFQNEAQLDKSGLPSDRFFAERPEGSVSTLKIQRTQQEDSAVYLCASRPYRDRTHEQYFGPGTRLTVT.

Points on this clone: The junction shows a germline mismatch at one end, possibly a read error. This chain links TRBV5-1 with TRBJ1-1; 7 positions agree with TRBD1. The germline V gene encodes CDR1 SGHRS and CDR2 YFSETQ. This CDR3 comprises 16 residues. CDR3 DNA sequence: TGCGCCAGCAGCTCGGGGCGACAGGGATTGAACATTGAAGCTTTCTTT. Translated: CASSSGRQGLNIEAFF. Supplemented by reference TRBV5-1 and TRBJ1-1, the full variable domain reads KAGVTQTPRYLIKTRGQQVTLSCSPISGHRSVSWYQQTPGQGLQFLFEYFSETQRNKGNFPGRFSGRQFSNSRSEMNVSTLELGDSALYLCASSSGRQGLNIEAFFGQGTRLTVV.

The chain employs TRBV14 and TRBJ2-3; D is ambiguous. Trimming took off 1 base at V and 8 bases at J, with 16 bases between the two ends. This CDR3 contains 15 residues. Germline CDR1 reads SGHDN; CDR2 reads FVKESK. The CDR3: CASSQVPAPSGTQYF. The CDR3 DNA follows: TGTGCCAGCAGCCAAGTCCCGGCTCCCTCGGGTACGCAGTATTTT. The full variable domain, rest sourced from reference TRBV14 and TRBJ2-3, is EAGVTQFPSHSVIEKGQTVTLRCDPISGHDNLYWYRRVMGKEIKFLLHFVKESKQDESGMPNNRFLAERTGGTYSTLKVQPAELEDSGVYFCASSQVPAPSGTQYFGPGTRLTVL.

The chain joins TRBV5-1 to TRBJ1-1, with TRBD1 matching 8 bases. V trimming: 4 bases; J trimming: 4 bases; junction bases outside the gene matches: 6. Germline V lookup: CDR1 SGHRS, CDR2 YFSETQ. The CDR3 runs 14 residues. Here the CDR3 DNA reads TGCGCCAGCAGCACCTCAACAGGGGGCACTGAAGCTTTCTTT. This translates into CASSTSTGGTEAFF.

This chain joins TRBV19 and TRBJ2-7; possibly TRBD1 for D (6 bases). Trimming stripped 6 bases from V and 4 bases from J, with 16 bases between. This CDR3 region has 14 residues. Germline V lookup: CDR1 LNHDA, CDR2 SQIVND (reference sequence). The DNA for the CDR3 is TGTGCCAGTAGGGAGCCAGGGGACGATTACGAGCAGTACTTC. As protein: CASREPGDDYEQYF.

This CDR3 is CASSLVPPTATNEKLFF. Here the CDR3 DNA reads TGTGCCAGCAGCTTGGTTCCCCCGACAGCAACTAATGAAAAACTGTTTTTT. This chain uses TRBV7-8 with TRBJ1-4, with D maybe TRBD1 (5 bases). The CDR3 consists of 17 residues. CDR1 is SGHVS, CDR2 FQNEAQ, per germline. V was pared by 3 bases and J by 0 bases, with 14 bases between.